Each of the 16 T cell receptor beta chains below was sequenced from the same sample in a study of T cells in Graves' hyperthyroidism and ophthalmopathy. Amplified TCR beta CDR3 regions derived from RNA transcripts. RT-PCR in the first round (using the HTBI primer set) targeted the TCR CDR3. TCRdb reprocessed the multiplex PCR reads with MiXCR, giving one entry per CDR3 protein. The data hold some 350,000 distinct CDR3 sequences, with more than 15% observed a single time. Sequenced sample: blood. The receptor source for this set is a woman aged 18-29 years with Graves' hyperthyroidism that later progressed to Graves' ophthalmopathy.

This clonotype has ten or more counts. The chain is built from TRBV18 and TRBJ2-3; 7 nucleotides match TRBD1. Unmatched junction bases numbered 3, after V lost 0 bases and J lost 0 bases. The length of the CDR3 is 16 residues. From germline, CDR1 is KGHSH and CDR2 LQKENI. The CDR3 region is CASSPPYRGSTDTQYF. As DNA, the CDR3 is TGTGCCAGCTCACCACCCTACAGGGGTAGCACAGATACGCAGTATTTT.

This clonotype appeared a few times. CDR3: CASSTSSYEQYF. The DNA for the CDR3 is TGTGCCAGCAGTACATCGTCCTACGAGCAGTACTTC. The J gene is TRBJ2-7, the V gene TRBV27; no firm D call. Germline CDR1 is MNHEY and CDR2 is SMNVEV (reference sequence). Trimming took 5 bases from V and 1 from J, leaving 6 bases between them. The CDR3 extends over 12 amino acids.

CDR3 protein: CAMGGMLDTQYF. CDR3 nucleotides: TGTGCCATGGGAGGGATGCTGGATACGCAGTATTTT. V usage is TRBV10-3 and J usage is TRBJ2-3; TRBD2 matches at 7 bases. The germline V gene encodes CDR1 ENHRY and CDR2 SYGVKD. After removal of 9 bases from V and 6 bases from J, the junction contained 6 bases not matched to a gene. This CDR3 has 12 amino acids.

This clonotype was picked up many times. The V call is TRBV2, the J call TRBJ2-1; D possibly uses TRBD1 or TRBD2 (5 bases each). The V end was cut by 6 bases, the J end by 7 bases, with 10 bases between. In germline, CDR1 is SNHLY, CDR2 FYNNEI. This CDR3 has 12 residues. The CDR3 DNA follows: TGTGCCAGCAGGCGGGCAGGGAATGAGCAGTTCTTC. It yields the protein CASRRAGNEQFF.

This clonotype was found many times. This sequence joins TRBV30 and TRBJ1-2, with D unclear. Germline V CDR1 and CDR2: GTSNPN, SVGIG (reference sequence). V was cut by 0 bases and J by 3 bases, with 11 bases left in between. The CDR3 covers 14 residues. CDR3 amino acids: CAWSVPGVYYGYTF. Written as DNA, the CDR3 is TGTGCCTGGAGTGTACCCGGGGTTTACTATGGCTACACCTTC.

This clonotype was seen at least ten times. The genes are TRBV20-1 and TRBJ2-7, with D possibly being TRBD1 (5 bases). V was clipped by 3 bases and J by 4 bases, with 16 bases between them. The CDR3 loop spans 14 amino acids. Per the germline V gene, CDR1 is DFQATT and CDR2 is SNEGSKA (reference sequence). Here the CDR3 reads CSASGGSGAYEQYF. The CDR3 DNA follows: TGCAGTGCTAGTGGTGGCAGTGGGGCTTACGAGCAGTACTTC.

This clonotype was recorded many times. The rearrangement joins TRBV20-1 to TRBJ2-3; D call uncertain. This CDR3 region has 15 residues. The V gene lost 0 bases and the J gene lost 5 bases, with 15 bases spanning the gap. The germline gives CDR1 DFQATT, CDR2 SNEGSKA (reference sequence). CDR3: CSARDGGVVRDTQYF. CDR3 nucleotides: TGCAGTGCTAGAGATGGTGGAGTCGTTCGAGATACGCAGTATTTT.

This clonotype was picked up many times. The rearrangement links TRBV7-2 to TRBJ2-1; 7 bases are shared with TRBD1. With V trimmed by 1 base and J by 6 bases, 12 bases remained unmatched. This CDR3 comprises 17 residues. Germline CDR1 is SGHTA and CDR2 is FQGNSA. The CDR3, as DNA: TGTGCCAGCAGCTTAGAAGCTACTTGGGCAGGGGGCAATGAGCAGTTCTTC. Translation: CASSLEATWAGGNEQFF. Full variable domain (rest looked up from reference TRBV7-2 and TRBJ2-1): GAGVSQSPSNKVTEKGKDVELRCDPISGHTALYWYRQSLGQGLEFLIYFQGNSAPDKSGLPSDRFSAERTGGSVSTLTIQRTQQEDSAVYLCASSLEATWAGGNEQFFGPGTRLTVL.

The chain carries TRBV10-3 and TRBJ2-3; TRBD2 agrees at 7 bases. Germline values: CDR1 ENHRY, CDR2 SYGVKD. CDR3 length equals 14 residues. Trimming cost V 4 bases and J 4 bases; bases outside gene matches: 5. CDR3 coding DNA: TGTGCCATCAGTGGGGCGGGAGCTCCAGATACGCAGTATTTT. It encodes CAISGAGAPDTQYF.

This clonotype showed up many times. The genes are TRBV13 and TRBJ1-1; maybe TRBD1 (6 bases). Trimming took 4 bases from V and 5 from J, leaving 17 bases between them. This CDR3 region has 15 residues. From germline, CDR1 is PRHDT and CDR2 FYEKMQ (reference sequence). CDR3 amino acids: CASSWTGTTRTEAFF. The DNA of the CDR3 is TGTGCCAGCAGCTGGACCGGGACAACAAGGACTGAAGCTTTCTTT.

Ten or more counts support this clonotype. The V and J genes are TRBV2 and TRBJ2-7; 13 nucleotides line up with TRBD2. With 11 bases clipped from V and 2 bases from J, the junction kept 0 bases outside the gene matches. The germline V gene encodes CDR1 SNHLY and CDR2 FYNNEI. This CDR3 is 12 amino acids long. CDR3: CAGLAGAYEQYF. As DNA, the CDR3 is TGTGCCGGACTAGCGGGAGCCTACGAGCAGTACTTC.

The sample holds a few counts of this clonotype. At one boundary the junction diverges from the germline segment, which might be a read error. The chain carries TRBV25-1 and TRBJ2-3, with 8 positions matching TRBD1. The CDR3 extends over 19 amino acids. CDR1 is MGHDK, CDR2 SYGVNS, per germline. The CDR3 coding sequence is TGTGCCAGCAGTGAACAAAGACAGGGGACATCCTGTTGCACATATACGCAGTATTTT. This codes for CASSEQRQGTSCCTYTQYF. Based on the CDR3 plus reference TRBV25-1 and TRBJ2-3, the full variable domain is EADIYQTPRYLVIGTGKKITLECSQTMGHDKMYWYQQDPGMELHLIHYSYGVNSTEKGDLSSESTVSRIRTEHFPLTLESARPSHTSQYLCASSEQRQGTSCCTYTQYFGPGTRLTVL.

A single count supports this clonotype. This chain links TRBV19 with TRBJ2-7; TRBD2 agrees at 13 bases. The V and J ends lost 5 bases and 4 bases, in that order; junction bases with no gene match: 8. The CDR3 runs 16 residues. CDR1 is LNHDA and CDR2 is SQIVND in the germline V gene (reference sequence). CDR3 nucleotide sequence: TGTGCCAGTAGTCCCCGACAGGGACTAGCGGGATACGAGCAGTACTTC. The encoded protein is CASSPRQGLAGYEQYF.

The chain uses TRBV5-6 and TRBJ2-1; 7 bases match TRBD1. Losses at the gene ends were 5 bases for V and 7 bases for J; bases not matched to a gene: 6. The germline gives CDR1 SGHDT, CDR2 YYEEEE. The CDR3 is made up of 13 amino acids. Written as DNA, the CDR3 is TGTGCCAGCAGAGTGACAGGGCTTAATGAGCAGTTCTTC. Translating gives CASRVTGLNEQFF.

This clonotype was counted only a few times. The V and J genes are TRBV18 and TRBJ1-1; 7 nucleotides align to TRBD1. V lost 3 bases and J lost 8; bases outside the gene matches: 12. Germline CDR1 KGHSH, CDR2 LQKENI. This CDR3 region has 15 residues. The CDR3 region has the DNA TGTGCCAGCTCACCGGGGGGAGGGGGCGCCCCAGAAGCTTTCTTT. Amino acids: CASSPGGGGAPEAFF.

This clonotype showed up many times. V and J are TRBV7-8 and TRBJ2-1; D remains unclear. Trimming stripped 1 base from V and 9 bases from J, with 10 bases between. This CDR3 has 13 amino acids. CDR1 is SGHVS and CDR2 is FQNEAQ in the germline V gene. CDR3 sequence (DNA): TGTGCCAGCAGCTTAGGGGCCTCCACTGAGCAGTTCTTC. As protein: CASSLGASTEQFF.